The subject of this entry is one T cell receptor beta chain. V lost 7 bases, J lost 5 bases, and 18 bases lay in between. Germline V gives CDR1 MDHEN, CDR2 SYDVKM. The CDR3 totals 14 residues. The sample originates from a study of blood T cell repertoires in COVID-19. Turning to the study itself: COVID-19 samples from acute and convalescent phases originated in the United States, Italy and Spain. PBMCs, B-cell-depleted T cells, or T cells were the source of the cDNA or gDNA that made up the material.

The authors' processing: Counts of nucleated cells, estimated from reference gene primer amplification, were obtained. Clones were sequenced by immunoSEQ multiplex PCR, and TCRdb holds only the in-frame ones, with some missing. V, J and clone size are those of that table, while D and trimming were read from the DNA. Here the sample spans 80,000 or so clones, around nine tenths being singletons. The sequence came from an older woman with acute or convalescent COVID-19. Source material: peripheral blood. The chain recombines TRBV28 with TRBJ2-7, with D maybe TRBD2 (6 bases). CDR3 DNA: TGTGCCAGCACTTCCCAGGGACTCCTGAACGAGCAGTACTTC. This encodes CASTSQGLLNEQYF.